A single sample gave rise to the 7 T cell receptor beta chains below, sequenced in a study of OX40 agonist ivuxolimab in advanced cancers. Clones were read by immunoSEQ multiplex PCR, and TCRdb kept only the in-frame ones, dropping some. The profile shows 55,000 to 70,000 clones, over 80% of them singletons. Specimen: CD4+ or CD8+ T cells sorted from blood, collected in a trial of the OX40 agonist ivuxolimab. All receptors derive from an adult with an advanced solid tumor such as melanoma, head and neck, liver or kidney cancer.

This chain connects TRBV19 to TRBJ2-6; D remains ambiguous. CDR3 length: 14 amino acids. The V gene's germline CDR1 is LNHDA and CDR2 SQIVND (reference sequence). Trimming left V 6 bases short and J 4 bases short, with 10 bases between. CDR3 sequence (DNA): TGTGCCAGTAGCCAACCCTGGGGGGCCAACGTCCTGACTTTC. This codes for CASSQPWGANVLTF.

The V and J genes are TRBV5-1 and TRBJ2-1, with 11 bases matching TRBD1. The CDR3 spans 14 residues. Germline V gives CDR1 SGHRS, CDR2 YFSETQ. Trimming cost V 4 bases and J 9 bases; bases outside gene matches: 6. CDR3 nucleotides: TGCGCCAGCAGCACGGGACAGGGGGTAGGTGAGCAGTTCTTC. Translating gives CASSTGQGVGEQFF.

This chain links TRBV5-6 with TRBJ2-5; D may correspond to TRBD1 or TRBD2 (6 bases each). Trimming took off 0 bases at V and 2 bases at J, with 14 bases between the two ends. This CDR3 is 16 amino acids long. From germline, CDR1 is SGHDT and CDR2 YYEEEE. CDR3 in amino acids: CASSLAREQGQETQYF. The CDR3 coding sequence is TGTGCCAGCAGCTTGGCTCGGGAGCAGGGGCAAGAGACCCAGTACTTC.

The chain uses TRBV7-2 and TRBJ2-5, with TRBD2 matching over 11 bases. Germline lookup yields CDR1 SGHTA and CDR2 FQGNSA. V shed 5 bases and J 5 bases; nucleotides not matched to a gene: 10. This CDR3 is 16 amino acids long. CDR3 residues: CASSMGTSGGVETQYF. CDR3 nucleotide sequence: TGTGCCAGCAGCATGGGGACTAGCGGAGGGGTGGAGACCCAGTACTTC. Together with reference TRBV7-2 and TRBJ2-5, the CDR3 gives the full variable domain: GAGVSQSPSNKVTEKGKDVELRCDPISGHTALYWYRQSLGQGLEFLIYFQGNSAPDKSGLPSDRFSAERTGGSVSTLTIQRTQQEDSAVYLCASSMGTSGGVETQYFGPGTRLLVL.

This clone occurred once. This chain links TRBV5-5 with TRBJ1-3; a possible D gene is TRBD1 (6 bases). Germline V gene sequence: CDR1 SGHKS, CDR2 YYEKEE (reference sequence). V dropped 4 bases and J dropped 0 bases, with 14 bases sitting between them. CDR3 length: 16 residues. The CDR3 spells CASSAQGRGSGNTIYF. The DNA for the CDR3 is TGTGCCAGCAGCGCCCAAGGCAGGGGCTCTGGAAACACCATATATTTT.

This chain links TRBV2 with TRBJ2-1; D ambiguous. CDR3 length: 13 residues. Trimming removed 5 bases from V and 4 bases from J, with 9 bases in between. The germline V gene has CDR1 SNHLY and CDR2 FYNNEI. In DNA form, the CDR3 reads TGTGCCAGCAGTCCTCTCCAATACAATGAGCAGTTCTTC. Its protein product is CASSPLQYNEQFF.

This sequence joins TRBV5-8 and TRBJ2-3; TRBD1 might be the D (6 bases). CDR1 and CDR2 from the germline V gene are SGHTS and YDEGEE. V was trimmed by 4 bases and J by 1 base, leaving 10 bases between them. The CDR3 runs to 14 residues. The chain's CDR3 is CASSLTGRTDTQYF. In DNA, the CDR3 is TGTGCCAGCAGCCTAACAGGGCGCACAGATACGCAGTATTTT.